This is a list of T cell receptor beta chains from one sample in a study of T cell responses to AZD1222 COVID-19 vaccine. Using immunoSEQ multiplex PCR, the repertoire was profiled, and TCRdb retains in-frame clones only, with some absent. The sample consists of 180,000 or so clones, approximately 90% of them appearing once. The sequencing used peripheral blood, collected 28 days after the second AZD1222 dose. The source of these receptors is an adult who received the AZD1222 COVID-19 vaccine. Both conserved end residues are part of each CDR3. D genes are given only for firm matches. Part of the rows lack a size; the others show once, few, many or a class for expanded clones.

TGTGCCAGCAGTCCCTCGGACCGCTACGAGCAGTACTTC CASSPSDRYEQYF TRBV12-3/TRBV12-4 - TRBJ2-7 - 13
TGTGCCAGCAGTGAGAGGACTAGCGGGATCAATGAGCAGTTCTTC CASSERTSGINEQFF TRBV6-1 TRBD2 TRBJ2-1 few 15
TGTGCCAGTAGTATCTCGGCGGGAGGATACGAGCAGTACTTC CASSISAGGYEQYF TRBV19 TRBD2 TRBJ2-7 - 14
TGTGCCAGCAGTTCCGGGACTAGCTCCTTTACAGATACGCAGTATTTT CASSSGTSSFTDTQYF TRBV11-3 TRBD2 TRBJ2-3 once 16
TGTGCCAGCAGCTTTGGGCAGTCGGAGACCCAGTACTTC CASSFGQSETQYF TRBV7-3 - TRBJ2-5 - 13
TGTGCCAGCAGTTTATTGAACACTGAAGCTTTCTTT CASSLLNTEAFF TRBV28 - TRBJ1-1 - 12
TGTGCCAGCAGCTTGGATTGGCAGCCCCAGCATTTT CASSLDWQPQHF TRBV7-9 - TRBJ1-5 - 12
TGTGCCAGCAGTTTCACGGGCGGGGGTGAGCAGTTCTTC CASSFTGGGEQFF TRBV28 TRBD2 TRBJ2-1 - 13
TGTGCCAGCAGTCGAGGGGGCGGTGGGGCCAACGTCCTGACTTTC CASSRGGGGANVLTF TRBV28 TRBD1 TRBJ2-6 - 15
TGTGCCAGCACCGGTGGCGGTAATGAGCAGTTCTTC CASTGGGNEQFF TRBV6-5 - TRBJ2-1 - 12
TGTGCCAGCCGGACAGGGGGAAGGACCTACAATGAGCAGTTCTTC CASRTGGRTYNEQFF TRBV27 TRBD1 TRBJ2-1 once 15
TGTGCCAGCAGCTCCGTGGACACCGGGGAGCTGTTTTTT CASSSVDTGELFF TRBV6-2/TRBV6-3 - TRBJ2-2 - 13
TGTGCCAGCAGTTCGAAGGGTTGGGGGGACGAGCAGTACTTC CASSSKGWGDEQYF TRBV28 - TRBJ2-7 - 14
TGTGCCAGCTCCCGGACAGGGGACACTGAAGCTTTCTTT CASSRTGDTEAFF TRBV18 TRBD1 TRBJ1-1 once 13
TGTGCCAGCAGCTTAGAGAACAGGATCGAGCAGTACTTC CASSLENRIEQYF TRBV7-2 - TRBJ2-7 - 13
TGTGCCAGCAGCTCCATGGGGGGGACAGACAATGAGCAGTTCTTC CASSSMGGTDNEQFF TRBV7-3 - TRBJ2-1 - 15
TGTGCCAGCAGTCTCCCCCGACAGGTAACCAATCAGCCCCAGCATTTT CASSLPRQVTNQPQHF TRBV28 - TRBJ1-5 - 16
TGTGCCAGCCGATTAGGGACAGATTACGAGCAGTACTTC CASRLGTDYEQYF TRBV27 TRBD1 TRBJ2-7 few 13
TGTGCCAGCCGCCGGGGTCTCACCGGGGAGCTGTTTTTT CASRRGLTGELFF TRBV7-3 - TRBJ2-2 - 13
TGTGCCAGCCAAAGGGGGGGTCAAGCCTACGAGCAGTACTTC CASQRGGQAYEQYF TRBV6-5 - TRBJ2-7 - 14
TGTGCCAGCAGCCCCGGGACTAGCGGGAAAGGGTTTCATGAGCAGTACTTC CASSPGTSGKGFHEQYF TRBV5-4 TRBD2 TRBJ2-7 - 17
TGTGCCAGCAGTTACTCTTCTAGCGGTTCCTCCTACGAGCAGTACTTC CASSYSSSGSSYEQYF TRBV6-2/TRBV6-3 TRBD2 TRBJ2-7 once 16
TGTGCCAGCAGCCAAGCCCAGGGGTCCGGGGAGCTGTTTTTT CASSQAQGSGELFF TRBV4-2 - TRBJ2-2 - 14
TGTGCCAGCAGCCCCGGGACACGCTACTACAATGAGCAGTTCTTC CASSPGTRYYNEQFF TRBV14 - TRBJ2-1 - 15
TGTGCCAGCAGCGAGTGGGACAGGGCGGATCAGCCCCAGCATTTT CASSEWDRADQPQHF TRBV9 TRBD1 TRBJ1-5 - 15
TGCGCCAGCAGCCAAGATGGACCCAGGGGCGGCCTCACAGATACGCAGTATTTT CASSQDGPRGGLTDTQYF TRBV4-3 - TRBJ2-3 few 18
TGTGCCAGCAGCTCTTTCGGGATAGGTTCACCCCTCCACTTT CASSSFGIGSPLHF TRBV7-8 - TRBJ1-6 - 14
TGTGCCAGCAGCTTGGCCGGGGGAAGCAATCAGCCCCAGCATTTT CASSLAGGSNQPQHF TRBV5-6 - TRBJ1-5 once 15
TGTGCCAGCACCACATCGGGGAACTATGGCTACACCTTC CASTTSGNYGYTF TRBV12-3/TRBV12-4 - TRBJ1-2 - 13
TGTGCCAGCAGCCCTCGGGCCGGGGAGCTGTTTTTT CASSPRAGELFF TRBV3-1/TRBV3-2 - TRBJ2-2 - 12
TGTGCCAGCAGCCGCCGTTCGCTAGGGGAGACCCAGTACTTC CASSRRSLGETQYF TRBV5-8 - TRBJ2-5 - 14
TGTGCCAGCAGTGAAGTAGGACAGGGGTTTTCTGATACGCAGTATTTT CASSEVGQGFSDTQYF TRBV25-1 TRBD1 TRBJ2-3 - 16
TGTGCCAGCAGCTTGGGGGACAGGGGGCGGGCCACTGAAGCTTTCTTT CASSLGDRGRATEAFF TRBV7-9 TRBD1 TRBJ1-1 - 16
TGTGCCAGCAGTTCCCCAGGGAGAGAGCAGTACTTC CASSSPGREQYF TRBV28 - TRBJ2-7 - 12
TGCGCCAGCAGCATGAGAAGACCGGGACTAGCGCCATACGAGCAGTACTTC CASSMRRPGLAPYEQYF TRBV5-1 TRBD2 TRBJ2-7 - 17
TGTGCCAGCAGCTTAGGAGCAGGGACCCTCAATCAGCCCCAGCATTTT CASSLGAGTLNQPQHF TRBV7-6 - TRBJ1-5 - 16
TGTGCCAGCAGTTCCCCGGGACGGACCTACGAGCAGTACTTC CASSSPGRTYEQYF TRBV6-2/TRBV6-3 - TRBJ2-7 - 14
TGCAGCGTTGGAGGGGACAGGGGCGGCTATGGCTACACCTTC CSVGGDRGGYGYTF TRBV29-1 TRBD1 TRBJ1-2 - 14
TGTGCCAGCAGCCTGGGAATCCTAGCGGGAGGGGGCGAGCAGTACTTC CASSLGILAGGGEQYF TRBV11-2 TRBD2 TRBJ2-7 once 16
TGTGCCAGCAGCCAAGATGGGGCGGGAGGGTCCTACAATGAGCAGTTCTTC CASSQDGAGGSYNEQFF TRBV4-2 TRBD2 TRBJ2-1 - 17
TGTGCCAGCAGTCCGGGACTCGCTCTCTACGAGCAGTACTTC CASSPGLALYEQYF TRBV27 - TRBJ2-7 - 14
TGTGCCAGCAGTCAGAACTCGGGGTATGGCTACACCTTC CASSQNSGYGYTF TRBV28 - TRBJ1-2 - 13
TGTGCCTGGAGTTATAGGGAAGGGGGCAATCAGCCCCAGCATTTT CAWSYREGGNQPQHF TRBV30 - TRBJ1-5 - 15
TGCGCCAGCAGCTTCGGGACAGCTAACACCGGGGAGCTGTTTTTT CASSFGTANTGELFF TRBV5-1 TRBD1 TRBJ2-2 - 15
TGTGCCAGCAGCCAGGGACTAGTAGGGGAGCAGTACTTC CASSQGLVGEQYF TRBV14 TRBD2 TRBJ2-7 - 13
TGTGCCAGCAGTGAATATCCAGGTAGCTCCTACGAGCAGTACTTC CASSEYPGSSYEQYF TRBV25-1 - TRBJ2-7 once 15
TGTGCCAGCAGCTCAAACCGGGACTACGGGCGGCAGTTCTTC CASSSNRDYGRQFF TRBV7-3 TRBD2 TRBJ2-1 - 14
TGCGCCAGCAGCCCGACTCCGCCGAACACTGAAGCTTTCTTT CASSPTPPNTEAFF TRBV4-1 - TRBJ1-1 - 14
TGTGCCAGCAGCCCCGTGTACGGCGCGGGGGAAGAGACCCAGTACTTC CASSPVYGAGEETQYF TRBV11-3 TRBD2 TRBJ2-5 - 16
TGTGCCAGCAGCCAAGGGGGGGGAGTAAACTATGGCTACACCTTC CASSQGGGVNYGYTF TRBV3-1/TRBV3-2 - TRBJ1-2 - 15
TGTGCCAGCAGCTTAGTCACAGGGGGCACAGATACGCAGTATTTT CASSLVTGGTDTQYF TRBV7-3 TRBD1 TRBJ2-3 once 15
TGTGCCAGCAGTTTTGGCGGGAACACTGAAGCTTTCTTT CASSFGGNTEAFF TRBV27 - TRBJ1-1 - 13
TGTGCCAGTAGTAGAGCAAAGGGTGGGGCCAACGTCCTGACTTTC CASSRAKGGANVLTF TRBV19 - TRBJ2-6 - 15
TGCGCCAGCAGCCAAGCACTAGCGGGATCCTACGAGCAGTACTTC CASSQALAGSYEQYF TRBV4-3 TRBD2 TRBJ2-7 - 15
TGTGCCAGCAGCTTGGCCTTGGGGGTAGAGGGCTACACCTTC CASSLALGVEGYTF TRBV5-6 - TRBJ1-2 - 14
TGCGCCAGCAGCCAAGCGCCGGGACAGGGGGGATCTGAGCAGTTCTTC CASSQAPGQGGSEQFF TRBV4-3 TRBD1 TRBJ2-1 - 16
TGTGCCACCCACCCCTCCCCATACAATGAGCAGTTCTTC CATHPSPYNEQFF TRBV24-1 - TRBJ2-1 - 13